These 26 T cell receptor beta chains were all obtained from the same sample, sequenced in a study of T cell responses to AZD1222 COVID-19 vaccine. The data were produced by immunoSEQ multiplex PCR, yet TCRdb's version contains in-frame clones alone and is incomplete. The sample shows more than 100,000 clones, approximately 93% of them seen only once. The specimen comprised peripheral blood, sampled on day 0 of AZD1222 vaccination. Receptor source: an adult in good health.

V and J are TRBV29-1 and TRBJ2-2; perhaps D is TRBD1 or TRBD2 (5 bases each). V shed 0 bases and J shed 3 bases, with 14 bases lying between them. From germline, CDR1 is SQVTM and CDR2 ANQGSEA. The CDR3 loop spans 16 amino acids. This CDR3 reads CSVEDYGGIYTGELFF. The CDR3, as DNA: TGCAGCGTTGAAGATTATGGGGGAATTTACACCGGGGAGCTGTTTTTT.

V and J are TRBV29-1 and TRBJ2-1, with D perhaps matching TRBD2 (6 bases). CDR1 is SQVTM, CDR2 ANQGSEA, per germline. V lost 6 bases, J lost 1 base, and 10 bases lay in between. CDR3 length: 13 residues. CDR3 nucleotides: TGCAGCGTGGAGGGCCTTTCCTACAATGAGCAGTTCTTC. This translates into CSVEGLSYNEQFF.

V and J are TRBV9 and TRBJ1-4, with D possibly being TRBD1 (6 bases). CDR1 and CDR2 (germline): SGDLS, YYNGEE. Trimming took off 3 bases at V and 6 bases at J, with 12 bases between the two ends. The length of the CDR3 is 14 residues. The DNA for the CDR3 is TGTGCCAGCAGCGCCGACAGGAGTGATGAAAAACTGTTTTTT. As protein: CASSADRSDEKLFF.

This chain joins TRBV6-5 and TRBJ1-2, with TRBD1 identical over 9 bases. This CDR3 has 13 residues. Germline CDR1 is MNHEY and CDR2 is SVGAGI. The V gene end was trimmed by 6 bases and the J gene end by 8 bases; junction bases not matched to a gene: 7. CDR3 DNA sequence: TGTGCCAGCAGCCGGGGACAGGGCCTAGGCTACACCTTC. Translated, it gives CASSRGQGLGYTF.

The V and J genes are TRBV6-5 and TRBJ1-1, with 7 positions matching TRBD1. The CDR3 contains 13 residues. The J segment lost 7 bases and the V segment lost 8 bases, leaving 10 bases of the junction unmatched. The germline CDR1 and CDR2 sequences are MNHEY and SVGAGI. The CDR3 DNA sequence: TGTGCCAGCGCTCCCCAGGGGGGCGGTGAAGCTTTCTTT. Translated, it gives CASAPQGGGEAFF.

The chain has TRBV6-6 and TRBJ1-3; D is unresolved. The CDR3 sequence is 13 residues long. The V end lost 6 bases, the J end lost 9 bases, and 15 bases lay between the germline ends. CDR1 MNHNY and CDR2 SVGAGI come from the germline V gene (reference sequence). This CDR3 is CASSLHSGGTIYF. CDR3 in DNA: TGTGCCAGCAGCCTACACTCCGGAGGCACCATATATTTT.

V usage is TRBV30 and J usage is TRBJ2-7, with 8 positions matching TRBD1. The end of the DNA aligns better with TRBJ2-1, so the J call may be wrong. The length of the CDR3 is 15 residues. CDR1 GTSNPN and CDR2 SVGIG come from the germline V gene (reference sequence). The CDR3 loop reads CAWSPGTGAIDEQFF. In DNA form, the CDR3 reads TGTGCCTGGAGCCCCGGGACAGGCGCGATTGATGAGCAGTTCTTC.

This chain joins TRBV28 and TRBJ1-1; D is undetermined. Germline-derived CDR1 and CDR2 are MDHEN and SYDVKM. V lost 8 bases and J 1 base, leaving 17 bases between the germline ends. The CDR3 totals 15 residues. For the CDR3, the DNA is TGTGCCAGCGGATCCACTGCAAGGGAGAACACTGAAGCTTTCTTT. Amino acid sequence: CASGSTARENTEAFF.

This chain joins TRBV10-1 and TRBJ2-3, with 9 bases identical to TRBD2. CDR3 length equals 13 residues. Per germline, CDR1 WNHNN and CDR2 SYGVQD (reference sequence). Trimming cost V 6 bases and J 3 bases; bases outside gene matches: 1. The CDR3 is CASRAGGTDTQYF. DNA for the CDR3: TGCGCCAGCAGGGCGGGGGGGACAGATACGCAGTATTTT.

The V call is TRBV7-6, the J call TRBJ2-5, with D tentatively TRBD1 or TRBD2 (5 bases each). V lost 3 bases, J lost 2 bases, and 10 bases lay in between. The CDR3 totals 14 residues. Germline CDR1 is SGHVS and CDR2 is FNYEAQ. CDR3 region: CASSFRGQQETQYF. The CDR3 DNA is TGTGCCAGCAGCTTTCGGGGCCAACAAGAGACCCAGTACTTC.

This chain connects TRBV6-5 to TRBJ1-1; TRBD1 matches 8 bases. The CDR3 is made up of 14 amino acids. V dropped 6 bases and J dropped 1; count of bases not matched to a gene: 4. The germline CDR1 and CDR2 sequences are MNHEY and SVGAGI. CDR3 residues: CASRLQGGNTEAFF. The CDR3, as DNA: TGTGCCAGCAGATTACAGGGGGGGAACACTGAAGCTTTCTTT.

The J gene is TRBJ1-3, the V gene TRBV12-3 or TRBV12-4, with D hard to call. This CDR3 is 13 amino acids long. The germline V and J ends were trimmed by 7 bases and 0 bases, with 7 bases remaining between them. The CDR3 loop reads CASIRDSGNTIYF. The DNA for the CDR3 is TGTGCCAGCATCCGGGACTCTGGAAACACCATATATTTT.

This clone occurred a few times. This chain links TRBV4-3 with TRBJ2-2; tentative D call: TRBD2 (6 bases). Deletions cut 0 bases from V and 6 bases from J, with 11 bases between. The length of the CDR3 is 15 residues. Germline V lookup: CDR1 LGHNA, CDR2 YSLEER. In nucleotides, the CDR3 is TGCGCCAGCAGCCAAGATGGGCGGGGACCCGGGGAGCTGTTTTTT. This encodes CASSQDGRGPGELFF.

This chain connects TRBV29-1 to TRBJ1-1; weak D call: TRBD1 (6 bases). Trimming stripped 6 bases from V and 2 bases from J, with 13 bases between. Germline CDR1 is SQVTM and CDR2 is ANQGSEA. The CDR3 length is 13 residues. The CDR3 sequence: CSVRTAINTEAFF. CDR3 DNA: TGCAGCGTCAGGACAGCAATTAACACTGAAGCTTTCTTT.

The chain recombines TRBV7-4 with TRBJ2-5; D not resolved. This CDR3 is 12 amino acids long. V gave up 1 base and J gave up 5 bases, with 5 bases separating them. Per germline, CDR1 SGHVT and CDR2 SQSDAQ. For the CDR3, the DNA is TGTGCCAGCAGCTTAGGCAGGGAGACCCAGTACTTC. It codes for CASSLGRETQYF.

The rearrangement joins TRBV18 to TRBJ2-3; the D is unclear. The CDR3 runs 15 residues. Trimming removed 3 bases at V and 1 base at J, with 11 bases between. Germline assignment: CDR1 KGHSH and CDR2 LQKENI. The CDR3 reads CASSPEISGTDTQYF. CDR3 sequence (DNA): TGTGCCAGCTCACCGGAGATTTCGGGCACAGATACGCAGTATTTT.

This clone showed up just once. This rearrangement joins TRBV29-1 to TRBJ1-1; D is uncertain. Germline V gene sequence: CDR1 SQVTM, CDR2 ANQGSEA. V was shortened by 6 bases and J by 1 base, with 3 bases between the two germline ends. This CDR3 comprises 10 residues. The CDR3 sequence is CSVRNTEAFF. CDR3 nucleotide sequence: TGCAGCGTGCGGAACACTGAAGCTTTCTTT. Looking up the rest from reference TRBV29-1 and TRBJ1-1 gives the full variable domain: SAVISQKPSRDICQRGTSLTIQCQVDSQVTMMFWYRQQPGQSLTLIATANQGSEATYESGFVIDKFPISRPNLTFSTLTVSNMSPEDSSIYLCSVRNTEAFFGQGTRLTVV.

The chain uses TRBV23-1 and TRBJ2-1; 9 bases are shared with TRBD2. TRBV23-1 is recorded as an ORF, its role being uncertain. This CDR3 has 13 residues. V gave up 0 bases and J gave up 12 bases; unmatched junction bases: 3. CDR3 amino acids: CASSQSRREGQFF. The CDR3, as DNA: TGCGCCAGCAGTCAATCAAGGCGGGAGGGGCAGTTCTTC.

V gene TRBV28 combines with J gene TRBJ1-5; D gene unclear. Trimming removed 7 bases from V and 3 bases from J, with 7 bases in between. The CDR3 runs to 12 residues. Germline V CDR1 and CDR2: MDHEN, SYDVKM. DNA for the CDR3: TGTGCCAGCATGGACTTCAATCAGCCCCAGCATTTT. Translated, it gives CASMDFNQPQHF.

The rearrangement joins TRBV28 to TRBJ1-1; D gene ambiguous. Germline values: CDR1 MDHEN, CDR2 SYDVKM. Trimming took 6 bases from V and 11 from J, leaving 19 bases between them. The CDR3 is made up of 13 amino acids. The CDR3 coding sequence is TGTGCCAGCAGACTGATGAGACGCGCGTCGGCTTTCTTT. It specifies CASRLMRRASAFF.

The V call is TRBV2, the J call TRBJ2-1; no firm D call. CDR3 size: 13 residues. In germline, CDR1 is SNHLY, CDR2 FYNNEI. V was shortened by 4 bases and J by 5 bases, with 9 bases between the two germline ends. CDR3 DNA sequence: TGTGCCAGCAGTGCGTTTCTCAACAATGAGCAGTTCTTC. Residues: CASSAFLNNEQFF.

CDR3 bases: TGTGCCAGCAGCCATCCGGGGACAGCCACGGGCACTGAAGCTTTCTTT. This codes for CASSHPGTATGTEAFF. This rearrangement joins TRBV6-6 to TRBJ1-1; TRBD1 matches at 7 bases. This CDR3 region has 16 residues. Germline CDR1 reads MNHNY; CDR2 reads SVGAGI (reference sequence). After removal of 6 bases from V and 4 bases from J, the junction contained 14 bases not matched to a gene.

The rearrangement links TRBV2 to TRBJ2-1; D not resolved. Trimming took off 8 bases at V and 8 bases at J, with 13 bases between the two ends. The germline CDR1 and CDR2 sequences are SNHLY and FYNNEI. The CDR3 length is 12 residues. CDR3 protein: CASLVGGYEQFF. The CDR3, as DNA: TGTGCCAGCTTAGTTGGTGGCTATGAGCAGTTCTTC.

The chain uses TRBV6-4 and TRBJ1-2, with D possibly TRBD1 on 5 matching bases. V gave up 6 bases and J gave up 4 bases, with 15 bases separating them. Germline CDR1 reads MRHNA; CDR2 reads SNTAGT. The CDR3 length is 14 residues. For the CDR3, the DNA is TGTGCCAGCAGGACGGACAAGAACTCCTATGGCTACACCTTC. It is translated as CASRTDKNSYGYTF.

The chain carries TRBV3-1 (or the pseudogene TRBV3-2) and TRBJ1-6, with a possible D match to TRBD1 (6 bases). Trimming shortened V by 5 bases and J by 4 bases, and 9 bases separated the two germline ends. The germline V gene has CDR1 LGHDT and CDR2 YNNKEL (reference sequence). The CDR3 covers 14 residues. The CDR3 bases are TGTGCCAGCAGCGAAACAGGGTATAATTCACCCCTCCACTTT. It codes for CASSETGYNSPLHF.

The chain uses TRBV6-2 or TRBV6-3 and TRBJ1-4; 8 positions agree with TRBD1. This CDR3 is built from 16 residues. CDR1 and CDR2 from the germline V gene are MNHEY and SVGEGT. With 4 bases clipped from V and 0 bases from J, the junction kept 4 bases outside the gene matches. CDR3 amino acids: CASSSTGEATNEKLFF. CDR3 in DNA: TGTGCCAGCAGTTCGACAGGGGAGGCAACTAATGAAAAACTGTTTTTT.